This T cell receptor (beta chain) is from a study of cytomegalovirus exposure and HLA in healthy donors. Whole-study findings and limits: Most TCR sequences were rare, but some public TCRs occurred in many donors.

Notes on this clone: The target antigen is unknown. One end of the junction fails to match germline, which may point to a read error.

PCR used 60 Vbeta primers and 13 Jbeta primers. Clones were sequenced by immunoSEQ multiplex PCR, and TCRdb holds only the in-frame ones, with some missing. Among some 130,000 clones listed, approximately 61% were seen once. Material: PBMCs. The clonotype comes from a human donor in good health.

The CDR3 region is CASSVEREQFF. The CDR3 coding sequence is TGTGCCAGTAGTGTAGAGCGGGAGCAGTTCTTC. This rearrangement joins TRBV19 to TRBJ2-1; tentatively, D is TRBD2 (5 bases). Germline V CDR1 and CDR2: LNHDA, SQIVND (reference sequence). This CDR3 is 11 amino acids long.